The clone carrying this T cell receptor beta chain occurred once. Its antigen is currently unknown. The CDR3 is 15 residues long. Germline lookup yields CDR1 SGHAT and CDR2 FQNNGV. The V end was cut by 5 bases, the J end by 4 bases, with 14 bases between. Libraries were prepared by immunoSEQ multiplex PCR; TCRdb keeps only in-frame clonotypes and omits some of them. This table has about 1.5 million clones, around 95% appearing once. Donors comprised only Caucasian adults living in Nashville, Tennessee. These data originate in a study of shared clonotypes between healthy human individuals. Whole-study context: Used for every donor were three CD4 naive, three CD4 memory, two CD8 naive and one CD8 memory plate.

Study-wide findings and caveats: The authors expected sequencing depth to affect clonotype sharing among donors.

V gene TRBV11-2 combines with J gene TRBJ2-2, with unresolved D. The sequenced material came from naive CD4+ T cells sorted from blood. Subset here: CD45RA+ positively selected. The clonotype originates from a man under 40 in good health. The CDR3 spells CASSPKAGPTGELFF. CDR3 DNA: TGTGCCAGCAGCCCGAAGGCCGGGCCCACCGGGGAGCTGTTTTTT. Based on the CDR3 plus reference TRBV11-2 and TRBJ2-2, the full variable domain is EAGVAQSPRYKIIEKRQSVAFWCNPISGHATLYWYQQILGQGPKLLIQFQNNGVVDDSQLPKDRFSAERLKGVDSTLKIQPAKLEDSAVYLCASSPKAGPTGELFFGEGSRLTVL.